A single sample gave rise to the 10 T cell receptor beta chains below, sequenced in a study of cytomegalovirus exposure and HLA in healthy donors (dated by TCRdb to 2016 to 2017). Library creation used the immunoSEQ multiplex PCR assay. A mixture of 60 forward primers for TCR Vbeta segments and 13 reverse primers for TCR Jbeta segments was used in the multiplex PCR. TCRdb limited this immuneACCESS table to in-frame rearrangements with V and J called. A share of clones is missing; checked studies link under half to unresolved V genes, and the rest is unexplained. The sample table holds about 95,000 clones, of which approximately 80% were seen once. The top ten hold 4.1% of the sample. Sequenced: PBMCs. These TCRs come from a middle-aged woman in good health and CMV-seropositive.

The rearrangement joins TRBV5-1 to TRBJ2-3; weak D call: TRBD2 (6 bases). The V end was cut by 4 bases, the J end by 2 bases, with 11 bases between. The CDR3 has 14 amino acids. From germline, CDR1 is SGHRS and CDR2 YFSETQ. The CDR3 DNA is TGCGCCAGCAGCCCCGGGACTCACACAGATACGCAGTATTTT. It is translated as CASSPGTHTDTQYF.

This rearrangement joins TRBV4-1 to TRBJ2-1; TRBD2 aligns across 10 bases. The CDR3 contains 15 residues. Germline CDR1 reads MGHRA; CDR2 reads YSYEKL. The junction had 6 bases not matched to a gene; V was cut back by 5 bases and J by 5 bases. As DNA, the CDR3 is TGCGCCAGCAGCGTCCTAGCGGGGGAAAACAATGAGCAGTTCTTC. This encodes CASSVLAGENNEQFF.

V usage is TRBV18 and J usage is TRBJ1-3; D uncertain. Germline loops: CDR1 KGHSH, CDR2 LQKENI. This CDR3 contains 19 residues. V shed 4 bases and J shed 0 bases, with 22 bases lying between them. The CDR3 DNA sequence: TGTGCCAGCTCACTGGAAGGACTTTACGGGGTCCTCTCTGGAAACACCATATATTTT. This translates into CASSLEGLYGVLSGNTIYF.

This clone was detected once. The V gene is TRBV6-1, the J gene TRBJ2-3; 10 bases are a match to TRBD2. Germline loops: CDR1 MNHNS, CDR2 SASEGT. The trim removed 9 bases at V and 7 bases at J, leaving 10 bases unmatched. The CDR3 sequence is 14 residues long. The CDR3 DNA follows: TGTGCCAGTCTAGCCGGGACTAGCGTGAATACGCAGTATTTT. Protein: CASLAGTSVNTQYF.

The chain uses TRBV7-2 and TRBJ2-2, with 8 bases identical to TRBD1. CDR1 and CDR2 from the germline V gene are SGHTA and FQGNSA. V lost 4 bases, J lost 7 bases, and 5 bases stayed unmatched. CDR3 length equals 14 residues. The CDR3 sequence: CASSSGGWDGELFF. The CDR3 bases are TGTGCCAGCAGCTCAGGGGGCTGGGACGGGGAGCTGTTTTTT.

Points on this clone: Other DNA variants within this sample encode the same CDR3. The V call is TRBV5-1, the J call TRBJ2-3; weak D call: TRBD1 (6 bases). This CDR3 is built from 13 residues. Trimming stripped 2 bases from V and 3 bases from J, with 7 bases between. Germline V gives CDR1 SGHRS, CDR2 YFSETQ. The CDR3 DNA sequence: TGCGCCAGCAGCTTAGGGGGTACAGATACGCAGTATTTT. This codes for CASSLGGTDTQYF. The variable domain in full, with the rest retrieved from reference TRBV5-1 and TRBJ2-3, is KAGVTQTPRYLIKTRGQQVTLSCSPISGHRSVSWYQQTPGQGLQFLFEYFSETQRNKGNFPGRFSGRQFSNSRSEMNVSTLELGDSALYLCASSLGGTDTQYFGPGTRLTVL.

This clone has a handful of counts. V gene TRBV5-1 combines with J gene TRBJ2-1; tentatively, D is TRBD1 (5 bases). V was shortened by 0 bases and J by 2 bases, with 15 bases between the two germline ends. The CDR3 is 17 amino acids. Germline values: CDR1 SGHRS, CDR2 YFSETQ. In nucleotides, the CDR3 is TGCGCCAGCAGCTTGGATGCCTTAGGGGTACCCTACAATGAGCAGTTCTTC. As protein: CASSLDALGVPYNEQFF.

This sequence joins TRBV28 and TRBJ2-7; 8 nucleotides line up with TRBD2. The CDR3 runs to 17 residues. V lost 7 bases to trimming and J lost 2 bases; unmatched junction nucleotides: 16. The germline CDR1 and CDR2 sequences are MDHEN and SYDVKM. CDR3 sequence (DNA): TGTGCCAGCACCGAGTTCGGGGGGAGCGGGAGCCCCTACGAGCAGTACTTC. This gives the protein CASTEFGGSGSPYEQYF.

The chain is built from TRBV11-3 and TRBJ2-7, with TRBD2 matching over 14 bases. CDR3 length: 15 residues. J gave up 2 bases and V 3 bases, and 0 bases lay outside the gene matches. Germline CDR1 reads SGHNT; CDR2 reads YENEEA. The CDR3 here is CASSLGLAGAYEQYF. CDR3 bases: TGTGCCAGCAGCTTGGGACTAGCGGGAGCCTACGAGCAGTACTTC.

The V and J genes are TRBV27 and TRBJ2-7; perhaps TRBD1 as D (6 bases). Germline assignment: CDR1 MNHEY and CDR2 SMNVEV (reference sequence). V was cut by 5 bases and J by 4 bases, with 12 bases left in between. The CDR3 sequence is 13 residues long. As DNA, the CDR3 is TGTGCCAGCAGTCCCACCGGACAGTACGAGCAGTACTTC. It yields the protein CASSPTGQYEQYF.